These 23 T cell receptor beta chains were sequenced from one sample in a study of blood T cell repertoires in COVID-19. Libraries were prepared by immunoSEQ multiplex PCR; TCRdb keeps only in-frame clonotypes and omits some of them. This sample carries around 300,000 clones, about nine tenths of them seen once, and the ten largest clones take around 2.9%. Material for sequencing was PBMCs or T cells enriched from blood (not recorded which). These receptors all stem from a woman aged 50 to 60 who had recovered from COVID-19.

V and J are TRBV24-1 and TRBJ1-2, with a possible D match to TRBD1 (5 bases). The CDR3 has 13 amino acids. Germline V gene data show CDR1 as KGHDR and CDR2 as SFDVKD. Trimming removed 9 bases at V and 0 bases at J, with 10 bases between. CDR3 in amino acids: CATGSGTNYGYTF. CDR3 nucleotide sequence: TGTGCCACCGGATCAGGGACTAACTATGGCTACACCTTC.

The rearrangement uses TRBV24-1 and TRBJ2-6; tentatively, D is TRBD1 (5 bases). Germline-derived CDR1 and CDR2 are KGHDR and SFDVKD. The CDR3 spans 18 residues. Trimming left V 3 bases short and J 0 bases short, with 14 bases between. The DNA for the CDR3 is TGTGCCACCAGTGATCCCGCCCTAGACAGCTCTGGGGCCAACGTCCTGACTTTC. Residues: CATSDPALDSSGANVLTF.

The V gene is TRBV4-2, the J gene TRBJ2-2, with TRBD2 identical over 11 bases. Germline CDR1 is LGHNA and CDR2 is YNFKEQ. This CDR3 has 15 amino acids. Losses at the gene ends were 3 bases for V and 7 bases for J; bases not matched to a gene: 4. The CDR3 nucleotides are TGTGCCAGCAGCCAGACTAGCGGGAATGTCGGGGAGCTGTTTTTT. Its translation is CASSQTSGNVGELFF.

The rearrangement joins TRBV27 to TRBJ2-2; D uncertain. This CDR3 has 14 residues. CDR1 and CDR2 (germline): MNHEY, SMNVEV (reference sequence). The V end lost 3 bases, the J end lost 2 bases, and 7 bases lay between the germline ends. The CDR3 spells CASSFNRNTGELFF. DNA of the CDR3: TGTGCCAGCAGTTTTAATAGAAACACCGGGGAGCTGTTTTTT.

The CDR3 reads CASSISSEYNEQFF. The CDR3 DNA reads TGTGCCAGCAGCATATCTAGCGAGTACAATGAGCAGTTCTTC. V usage is TRBV11-3 and J usage is TRBJ2-1; tentatively, D is TRBD2 (6 bases). V lost 5 bases and J lost 4, with 12 bases in between. Germline CDR1 reads SGHNT; CDR2 reads YENEEA. The CDR3 loop spans 14 amino acids.

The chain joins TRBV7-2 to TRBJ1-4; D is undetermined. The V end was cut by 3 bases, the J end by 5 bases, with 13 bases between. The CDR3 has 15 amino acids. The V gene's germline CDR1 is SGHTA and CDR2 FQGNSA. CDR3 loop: CASSFQWGGNEKLFF. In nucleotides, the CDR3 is TGTGCCAGCAGCTTCCAGTGGGGAGGAAATGAAAAACTGTTTTTT.

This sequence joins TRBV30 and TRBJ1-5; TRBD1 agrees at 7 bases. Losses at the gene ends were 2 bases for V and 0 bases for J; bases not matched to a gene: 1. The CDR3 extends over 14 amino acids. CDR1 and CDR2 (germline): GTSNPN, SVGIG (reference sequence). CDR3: CAWSKGASNQPQHF. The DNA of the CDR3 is TGTGCCTGGAGTAAGGGGGCTAGCAATCAGCCCCAGCATTTT.

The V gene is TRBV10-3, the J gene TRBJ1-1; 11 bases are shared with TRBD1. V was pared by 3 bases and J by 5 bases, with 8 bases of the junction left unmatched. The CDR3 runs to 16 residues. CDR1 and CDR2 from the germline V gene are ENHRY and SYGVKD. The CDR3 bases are TGTGCCATCAGTGACATGGACAGGGGGCAGGGAACTGAAGCTTTCTTT. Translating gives CAISDMDRGQGTEAFF.

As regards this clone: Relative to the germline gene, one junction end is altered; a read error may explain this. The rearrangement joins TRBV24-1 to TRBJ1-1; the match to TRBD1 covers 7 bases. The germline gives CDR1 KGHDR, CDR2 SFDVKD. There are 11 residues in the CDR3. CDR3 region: CATRYRGPTSF. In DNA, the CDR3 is TGTGCCACCAGATACAGGGGACCTACCTCCTTT.

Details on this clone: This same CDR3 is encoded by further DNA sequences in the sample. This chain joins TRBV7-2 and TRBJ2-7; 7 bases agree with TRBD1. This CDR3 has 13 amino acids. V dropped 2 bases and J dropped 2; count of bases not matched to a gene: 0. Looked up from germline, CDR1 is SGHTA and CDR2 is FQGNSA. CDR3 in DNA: TGTGCCAGCAGCTTACAGGGGGCCTACGAGCAGTACTTC. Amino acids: CASSLQGAYEQYF.

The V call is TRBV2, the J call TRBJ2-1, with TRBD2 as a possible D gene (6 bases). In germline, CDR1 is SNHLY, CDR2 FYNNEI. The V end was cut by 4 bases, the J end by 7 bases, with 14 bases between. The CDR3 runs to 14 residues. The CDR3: CASSVFGGWNEQFF. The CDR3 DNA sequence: TGTGCCAGCAGTGTTTTCGGGGGTTGGAATGAGCAGTTCTTC.

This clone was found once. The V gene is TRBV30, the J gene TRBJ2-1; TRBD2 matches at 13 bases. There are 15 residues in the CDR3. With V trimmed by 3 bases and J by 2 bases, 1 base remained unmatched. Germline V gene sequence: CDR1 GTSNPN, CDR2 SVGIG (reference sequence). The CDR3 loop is CAWRLAGGPYNEQFF. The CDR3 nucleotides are TGTGCCTGGAGACTAGCGGGAGGGCCCTACAATGAGCAGTTCTTC.

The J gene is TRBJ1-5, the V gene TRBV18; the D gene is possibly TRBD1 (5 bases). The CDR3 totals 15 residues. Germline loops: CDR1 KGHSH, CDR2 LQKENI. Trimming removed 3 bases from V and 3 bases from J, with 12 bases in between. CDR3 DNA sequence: TGTGCCAGCTCACCGTCATCAGGGAACAATCAGCCCCAGCATTTT. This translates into CASSPSSGNNQPQHF. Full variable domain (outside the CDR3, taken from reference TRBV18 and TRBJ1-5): NAGVMQNPRHLVRRRGQEARLRCSPMKGHSHVYWYRQLPEEGLKFMVYLQKENIIDESGMPKERFSAEFPKEGPSILRIQQVVRGDSAAYFCASSPSSGNNQPQHFGDGTRLSIL.

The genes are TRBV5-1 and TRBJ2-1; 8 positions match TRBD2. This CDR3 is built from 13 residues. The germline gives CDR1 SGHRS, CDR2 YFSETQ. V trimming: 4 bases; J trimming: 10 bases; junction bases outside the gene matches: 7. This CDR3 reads CASSREGVEEQFF. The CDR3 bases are TGCGCCAGCAGCCGGGAGGGGGTTGAGGAGCAGTTCTTC.

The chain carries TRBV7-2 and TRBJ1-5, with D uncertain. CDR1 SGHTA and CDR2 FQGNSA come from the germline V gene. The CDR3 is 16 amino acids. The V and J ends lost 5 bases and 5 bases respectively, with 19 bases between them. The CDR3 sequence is CASSPGNTRPHQPQHF. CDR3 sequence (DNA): TGTGCCAGCAGCCCCGGGAACACCAGACCCCATCAGCCCCAGCATTTT.

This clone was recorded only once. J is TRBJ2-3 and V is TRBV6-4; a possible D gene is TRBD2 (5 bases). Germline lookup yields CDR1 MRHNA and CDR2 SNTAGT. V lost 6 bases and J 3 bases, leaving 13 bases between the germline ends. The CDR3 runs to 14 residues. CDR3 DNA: TGTGCCAGCAGGGGAGCGAGATGTACAGATACGCAGTATTTT. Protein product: CASRGARCTDTQYF.

The CDR3 DNA follows: TGTGCCAGCAGTTTTCGGAGCTCCTATAATTCACCCCTCCACTTT. It specifies CASSFRSSYNSPLHF. This chain uses TRBV27 with TRBJ1-6; D remains unclear. Germline loops: CDR1 MNHEY, CDR2 SMNVEV (reference sequence). The CDR3 loop spans 15 amino acids. V lost 3 bases, J lost 0 bases, and 6 bases lay in between.

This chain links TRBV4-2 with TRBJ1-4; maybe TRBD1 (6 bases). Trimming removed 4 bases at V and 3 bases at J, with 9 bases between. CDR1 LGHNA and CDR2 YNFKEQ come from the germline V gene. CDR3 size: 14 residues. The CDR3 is CASSLQGANEKLFF. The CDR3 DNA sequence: TGTGCCAGCAGCCTACAGGGTGCTAATGAAAAACTGTTTTTT.

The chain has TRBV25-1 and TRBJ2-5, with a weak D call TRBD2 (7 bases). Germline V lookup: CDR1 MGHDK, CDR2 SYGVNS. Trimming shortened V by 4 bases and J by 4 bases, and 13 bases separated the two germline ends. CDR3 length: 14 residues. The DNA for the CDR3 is TGTGCCAGCAGTGCGGGGGGCGTTGGAGAGACCCAGTACTTC. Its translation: CASSAGGVGETQYF.

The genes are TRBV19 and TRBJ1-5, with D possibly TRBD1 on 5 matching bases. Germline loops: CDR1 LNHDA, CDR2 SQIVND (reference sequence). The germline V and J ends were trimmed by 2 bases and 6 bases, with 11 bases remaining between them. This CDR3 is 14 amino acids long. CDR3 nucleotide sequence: TGTGCCAGTAGTATAAGCCCAGGGCCTCAGCCCCAGCATTTT. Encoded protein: CASSISPGPQPQHF.

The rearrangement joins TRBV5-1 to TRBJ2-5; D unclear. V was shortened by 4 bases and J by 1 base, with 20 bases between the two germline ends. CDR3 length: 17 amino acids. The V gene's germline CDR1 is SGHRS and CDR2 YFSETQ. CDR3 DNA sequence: TGCGCCAGCAGCAACCTGCTGGGCCAACTCCTCCAAGAGACCCAGTACTTC. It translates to CASSNLLGQLLQETQYF.

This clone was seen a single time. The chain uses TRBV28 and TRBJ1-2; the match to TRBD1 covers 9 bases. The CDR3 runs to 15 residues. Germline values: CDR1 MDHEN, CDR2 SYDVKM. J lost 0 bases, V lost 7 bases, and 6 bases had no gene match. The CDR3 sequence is CASKLQGATNYGYTF. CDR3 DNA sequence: TGTGCCAGCAAACTACAGGGGGCCACTAACTATGGCTACACCTTC.

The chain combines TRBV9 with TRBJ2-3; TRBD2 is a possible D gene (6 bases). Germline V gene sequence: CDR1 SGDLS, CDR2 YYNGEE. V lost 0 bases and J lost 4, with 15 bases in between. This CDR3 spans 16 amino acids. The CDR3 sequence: CASSVDVGSSADTQYF. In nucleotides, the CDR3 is TGTGCCAGCAGCGTAGATGTGGGTTCTAGCGCAGATACGCAGTATTTT.